This T cell receptor beta chain derives from a study of neoadjuvant anti-PD-1 for oral cavity cancer. As for the study in general: Patients mostly received three to four biweekly nivolumab doses at 3 mg/kg before surgery. Around day 43, patients without progression received a fourth nivolumab dose before surgery. General study findings and limits: Only a few patients per response group were TCR-analyzed; validation needed.

Comments on this clone: Its antigen is unknown.

This table comes from immunoSEQ multiplex PCR, and its TCRdb copy is limited to in-frame clones, with some not included. The repertoire holds 9,500 to 15,000 clones, with 70% to 75% as singletons. CDR3 length: 14 amino acids. V lost 0 bases to trimming and J lost 9 bases, with 13 bases between them. Germline values: CDR1 SGHKS, CDR2 YYEKEE (reference sequence). Time point in this sample: after neoadjuvant nivolumab, at surgical resection. The source is a person aged 35-79 years with oral cavity squamous cell carcinoma. The gene calls are TRBV5-5 and TRBJ2-1; D ambiguous. Here the sequenced sample was PBMCs, taken after nivolumab (anti-PD-1) treatment. Here the CDR3 DNA reads TGTGCCAGCAGCTTGGATTGGTTTCTCGGTGAGCAGTTCTTC. Translating gives CASSLDWFLGEQFF.